The rows below give T cell receptor beta chains drawn from one sample of a study of cytomegalovirus exposure and HLA in healthy donors. Some clones are missing from TCRdb's copy, which holds only in-frame ones; the method was immunoSEQ multiplex PCR. The sample has roughly 230,000 clones, 78% seen once; the top ten hold approximately 0.47%. Sequences were obtained from PBMCs. The receptors come from a boy aged 5-17 years in good health and CMV-seronegative. The CDR3 runs from the conserved cysteine through the conserved F or W. D genes are given only for firm matches. Clone size is shown for a subset of rows, as once, few, many or a class of expanded clone.

D gene,J gene,clone size,V gene,CDR3 DNA,CDR3 protein
.,TRBJ2-7,.,TRBV6-5,TGTGCCAGCAGTTACTCGGTCGGTGTTGGCGGGAAGTACTTC,CASSYSVGVGGKYF
.,TRBJ1-2,.,TRBV6-1,TGTGCCAGCAGCCCGGACAGAGACTATGGCTACACCTTC,CASSPDRDYGYTF
.,TRBJ2-7,.,TRBV27,TGTGCCAGCAGTTTATCCGGCGGTTCCTACGAGCAGTACTTC,CASSLSGGSYEQYF
TRBD1,TRBJ1-3,once,TRBV9,TGTGCCAGCAGCGCCCCGGGACAGAGAGTCTCTGGAAACACCATATATTTT,CASSAPGQRVSGNTIYF
.,TRBJ1-6,.,TRBV7-9,TGTGCCAGCAGCGACGCGGGCGTAGTTTCACCCCTCCACTTT,CASSDAGVVSPLHF
.,TRBJ1-6,.,TRBV28,TGTGCCAGCAGTTACCCATCACAGTGTTCCCTCCACTTT,CASSYPSQCSLHF
.,TRBJ1-2,few,TRBV2,TGTGCCAGCGCCCTCGACTCAGGGAACGGCTACACCTTC,CASALDSGNGYTF
.,TRBJ2-1,.,TRBV7-9,TGTGCCAGCAGCGAACCGGGATTAGCGTACAATGAGCAGTTCTTC,CASSEPGLAYNEQFF
TRBD2,TRBJ2-2,few,TRBV2,TGTGCCAGCAGTGAAGCCTGGGTAGCGGGAGCCGGGGAGCTGTTTTTT,CASSEAWVAGAGELFF
TRBD1,TRBJ2-5,.,TRBV7-9,TGTTCCAGCCGATCCGGGACAGGGCTTGGCGAGACCCAGTACTTC,CSSRSGTGLGETQYF
.,TRBJ2-5,.,TRBV5-4,TGTGCCAGCAGCGGGAGGCGGGAGACCCAGTACTTC,CASSGRRETQYF
TRBD2,TRBJ2-1,.,TRBV10-2,TGCGCCAGCACCCCTCGGACTAGCGGCCACCGGAGCTCCTACAATGAGCAGTTCTTC,CASTPRTSGHRSSYNEQFF
TRBD1,TRBJ1-2,.,TRBV4-2,TGTGCCAGCAGCCCTCACAGGGGTGACTATGGCTACACCTTC,CASSPHRGDYGYTF
TRBD1,TRBJ2-7,once,TRBV29-1,TGCAGCGTTGTGGGACAGGGGTTGTACGAGCAGTACTTC,CSVVGQGLYEQYF
TRBD1,TRBJ2-1,once,TRBV30,TGTGCCTGGAGTCCGGGACAGGTGGGAAATGAGCAGTTCTTC,CAWSPGQVGNEQFF
.,TRBJ1-2,.,TRBV18,TGTGCCAGCTCACCAGTTTCGGGGGTCGGAGGCGGCTACACCTTC,CASSPVSGVGGGYTF
.,TRBJ2-2,.,TRBV19,TGTGCCAGTAGTATATCAGGGCCCTACACCGGGGAGCTGTTTTTT,CASSISGPYTGELFF
.,TRBJ1-2,.,TRBV5-4,TGTGCCAGCAGCTTGGCACAGCTAAGTAACTATGGCTACACCTTC,CASSLAQLSNYGYTF
TRBD2,TRBJ2-7,.,TRBV30,TGTGCCTGGAGGAGGACTAGCGGTTTTCTCGAGCAGTACTTC,CAWRRTSGFLEQYF
TRBD2,TRBJ2-1,.,TRBV7-9,TGTGCCAGCAGCTCCGGCCGGGGAGGGGAGCAGTTCTTC,CASSSGRGGEQFF
TRBD2,TRBJ2-7,.,TRBV5-4,TGTGCCAGCAGCTTGGAGCGGGGGGACTACGAGCAGTACTTC,CASSLERGDYEQYF
.,TRBJ2-1,.,TRBV6-4,TGTGCCAGCAGTGCCCACTACTCCTACAATGAGCAGTTCTTC,CASSAHYSYNEQFF
TRBD1,TRBJ1-2,.,TRBV25-1,TGTGCCAGCAGTAATACCGGGACAGACCTTTACGGCTACACCTTC,CASSNTGTDLYGYTF
.,TRBJ2-1,.,TRBV6-1,TGTGCCAGCAGTGAAAGCTTGACAGAGATCTATTACAATGAGCAGTTCTTC,CASSESLTEIYYNEQFF
.,TRBJ1-5,.,TRBV30,TGTGCCTGGGGACAAAGGGGTCAGCCCCAGCATTTT,CAWGQRGQPQHF
.,TRBJ2-2,once,TRBV2,TGTGCCAGCAGCCTCCAGGGCACCGGGGAGCTGTTTTTT,CASSLQGTGELFF
.,TRBJ2-7,.,TRBV2,TGTGCCAGCAGTGGGGGAGGCGAGCAGTACTTC,CASSGGGEQYF
.,TRBJ2-2,once,TRBV5-1,TGCGCCAGCAGCTTGGCCGGGACTGTTAACACCGGGGAGCTGTTTTTT,CASSLAGTVNTGELFF
.,TRBJ1-1,.,TRBV7-2,TGTGCCAGCAGCGCAACCGGGGGGATGAACACTGAAGCTTTCTTT,CASSATGGMNTEAFF
TRBD1,TRBJ2-2,.,TRBV5-1,TGCGCCGGCAGCTGGCCCAGGACAGGGCGTGGCACCGGGGAGCTGTTTTTT,CAGSWPRTGRGTGELFF
.,TRBJ2-7,.,TRBV27,TGTGCCAGCAGTTTATCGGCTGCAGCCTACGAGCAGTACTTC,CASSLSAAAYEQYF
.,TRBJ2-7,few,TRBV7-9,TGTGCCACATCAAAACGCAGTGGGCAGTCTTACTCCTACGAGCAGTACTTC,CATSKRSGQSYSYEQYF
.,TRBJ2-4,.,TRBV7-9,TGTGCCAGCAGCCACGAGGAGGCCACAGACATTCAGTACTTC,CASSHEEATDIQYF
.,TRBJ1-2,.,TRBV7-3,TGTGCCAGCAGCTTACCGGAGAGGAGTGGCTACACCTTC,CASSLPERSGYTF
.,TRBJ1-3,.,TRBV6-5,TGTGCCAGCAGGGAGGTTAATTCCGGAAACACCATATATTTT,CASREVNSGNTIYF
.,TRBJ1-4,.,TRBV5-1,TGCGCCAGCAGCTTGGAGCACAGGGTGCATGAAAAACTGTTTTTT,CASSLEHRVHEKLFF
.,TRBJ2-3,.,TRBV10-3,TGTGCCATCAGTCCCCGCCCGACAGCCCCTAGCACAGATACGCAGTATTTT,CAISPRPTAPSTDTQYF
.,TRBJ1-2,.,TRBV25-1,TGTGCCAGCAGTGAATCCGTAGTTCCCTATGGCTACACCTTC,CASSESVVPYGYTF
TRBD1,TRBJ1-2,.,TRBV30,TGTGCCTGGAATGTACGGGACAGAGCTAACTATGGCTACACCTTC,CAWNVRDRANYGYTF
TRBD1,TRBJ1-4,once,TRBV18,TGTGCCAGCTCACGGACAGGGGGCGGAGTTGAAAAACTGTTTTTT,CASSRTGGGVEKLFF
TRBD2,TRBJ2-7,.,TRBV4-1,TGCGCCAGCAGCCGAGAGCGGGATAGCTCCTACGAGCAGTACTTC,CASSRERDSSYEQYF
.,TRBJ1-1,few,TRBV14,TGTGCCAGCAGCCAAGGACGGGTCACTGAAGCTTTCTTT,CASSQGRVTEAFF
.,TRBJ2-3,once,TRBV18,TGTGCCAGCTCACCGGGCCTACGCACAGATACGCAGTATTTT,CASSPGLRTDTQYF
.,TRBJ2-1,few,TRBV11-2,TGTGCCCACGGGCGGGGGCCTTACAATGAGCAGTTCTTC,CAHGRGPYNEQFF
.,TRBJ2-1,.,TRBV28,TGTGCCATCCACAGGGCGGGCGAGCAGTTCTTC,CAIHRAGEQFF
TRBD2,TRBJ2-3,.,TRBV7-8,TGTGCCAGCAGCTTAGGGACTAGCGGGAGGGGCACAGATACGCAGTATTTT,CASSLGTSGRGTDTQYF